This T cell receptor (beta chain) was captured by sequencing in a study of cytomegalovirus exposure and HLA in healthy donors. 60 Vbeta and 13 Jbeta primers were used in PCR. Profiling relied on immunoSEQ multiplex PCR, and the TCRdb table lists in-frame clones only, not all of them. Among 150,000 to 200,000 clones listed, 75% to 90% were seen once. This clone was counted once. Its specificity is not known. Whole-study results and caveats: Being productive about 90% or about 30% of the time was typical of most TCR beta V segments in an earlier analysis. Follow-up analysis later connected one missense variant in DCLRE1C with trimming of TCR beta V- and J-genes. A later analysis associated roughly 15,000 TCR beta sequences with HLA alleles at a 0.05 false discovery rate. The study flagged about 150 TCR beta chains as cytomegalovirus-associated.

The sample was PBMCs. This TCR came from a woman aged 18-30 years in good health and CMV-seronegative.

The CDR3 bases are TGTGCCTCCAATCCCCACAGGGACTCCTACGAGCAGTACTTC. It yields the protein CASNPHRDSYEQYF. The chain uses TRBV28 and TRBJ2-7; a weak D match, TRBD1 (6 bases). The length of the CDR3 is 14 residues. V shed 11 bases and J shed 0 bases, with 17 bases lying between them. Germline loops: CDR1 MDHEN, CDR2 SYDVKM.